This TCR beta chain was identified in a study of metastatic and nonmetastatic thyroid tumors. There were no patients who had received any treatment before thyroid surgery. In its sample, this clone is medium-sized. TCRdb used MiXCR to call clones anew from the PCR reads. The table records 5,000 or so clones, roughly 24% of them present only once. This CDR3 contains 14 residues. V lost 8 bases, J lost 8 bases, and 10 bases stayed unmatched. Germline CDR1 MGHRA, CDR2 YSYEKL. The receptor was derived from a female donor with papillary thyroid cancer or a benign thyroid nodule (not recorded which). Some clones in this sample may be carry-over from other donors' samples. The sequenced material came from adjacent normal tissue. The chain is built from TRBV4-1 and TRBJ2-1; TRBD2 matches 9 bases. The CDR3 nucleotides are TGCGCCAGCTCTCTAGCGGGATCCCCCCATGAGCAGTTCTTC. As protein: CASSLAGSPHEQFF.